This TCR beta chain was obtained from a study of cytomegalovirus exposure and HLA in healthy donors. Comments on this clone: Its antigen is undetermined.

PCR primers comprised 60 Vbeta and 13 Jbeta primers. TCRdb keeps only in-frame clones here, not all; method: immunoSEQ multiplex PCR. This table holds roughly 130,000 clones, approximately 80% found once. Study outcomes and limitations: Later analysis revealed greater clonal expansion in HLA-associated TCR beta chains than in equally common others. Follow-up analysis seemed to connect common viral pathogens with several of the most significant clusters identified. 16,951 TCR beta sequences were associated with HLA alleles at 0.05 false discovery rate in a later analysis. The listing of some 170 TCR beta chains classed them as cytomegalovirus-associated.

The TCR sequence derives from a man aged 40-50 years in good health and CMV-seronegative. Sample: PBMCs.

The CDR3 coding sequence is TGCGCCAGCAGCTTGAGGACTAGCGGGGAAAATGAGCAGTTCTTC. It translates to CASSLRTSGENEQFF. V usage is TRBV5-1 and J usage is TRBJ2-1, with 12 bases lining up with TRBD2. The CDR3 sequence is 15 residues long. V was clipped by 1 base and J by 7 bases; unmatched bases: 3. The germline V gene has CDR1 SGHRS and CDR2 YFSETQ.